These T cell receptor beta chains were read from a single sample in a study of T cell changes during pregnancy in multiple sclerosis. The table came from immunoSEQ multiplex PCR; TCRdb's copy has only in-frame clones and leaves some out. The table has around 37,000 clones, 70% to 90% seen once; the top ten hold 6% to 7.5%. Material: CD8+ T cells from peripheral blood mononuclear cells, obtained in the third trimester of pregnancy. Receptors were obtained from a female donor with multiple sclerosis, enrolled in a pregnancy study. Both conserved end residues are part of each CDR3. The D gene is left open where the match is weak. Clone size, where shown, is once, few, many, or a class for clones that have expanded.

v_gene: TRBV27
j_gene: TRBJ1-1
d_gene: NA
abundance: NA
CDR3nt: TGTGCCAGCAGTTTGGGGCTCGGGACTGAAGCTTTCTTT
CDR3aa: CASSLGLGTEAFF

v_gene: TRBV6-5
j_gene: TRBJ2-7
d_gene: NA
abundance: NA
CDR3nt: TGTGCCAGCAGTTCCCCTCGTAGTCAGGGGACCTACGAGCAGTACTTC
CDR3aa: CASSSPRSQGTYEQYF

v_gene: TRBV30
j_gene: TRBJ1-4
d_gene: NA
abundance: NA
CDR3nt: TGTGCCTGGAGCAAGACAGGAAGAGAGGAAAAACTGTTTTTT
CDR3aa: CAWSKTGREEKLFF

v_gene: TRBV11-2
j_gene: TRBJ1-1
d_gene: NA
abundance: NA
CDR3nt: TGTGCCAGCAGCTTAGAAATTGGGGGCTTGTACACTGAAGCTTTCTTT
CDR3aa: CASSLEIGGLYTEAFF

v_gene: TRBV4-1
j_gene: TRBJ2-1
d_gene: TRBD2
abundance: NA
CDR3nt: TGCGCCAGCAGCCAACCCGGGGGGGGGCCTGGTGAGCAGTTCTTC
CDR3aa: CASSQPGGGPGEQFF

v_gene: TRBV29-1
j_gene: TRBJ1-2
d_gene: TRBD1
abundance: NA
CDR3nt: TGCAGCGTTCCGGTATGGGACAGAGATAGCTATGGCTACACCTTC
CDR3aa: CSVPVWDRDSYGYTF

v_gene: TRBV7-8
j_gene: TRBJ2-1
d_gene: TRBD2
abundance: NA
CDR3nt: TGTGCCAGCAGTCCATCCGGGACTAGCGAGTTCTACAATGAGCAGTTCTTC
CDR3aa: CASSPSGTSEFYNEQFF

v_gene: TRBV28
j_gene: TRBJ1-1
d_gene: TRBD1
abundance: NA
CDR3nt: TGTGCCAGCAGTTTTGGCCCGACAGGGGAAGGGGACACTGAAGCTTTCTTT
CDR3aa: CASSFGPTGEGDTEAFF

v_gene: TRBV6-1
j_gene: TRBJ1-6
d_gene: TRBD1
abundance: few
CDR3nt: TGTGCCACGGGACAGCTCTTAAATTCACCCCTCCACTTT
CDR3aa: CATGQLLNSPLHF

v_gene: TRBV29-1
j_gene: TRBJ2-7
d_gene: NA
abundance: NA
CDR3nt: TGCAGCGTTAAGGGGGGGAACTCCTACGAGCAGTACTTC
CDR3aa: CSVKGGNSYEQYF

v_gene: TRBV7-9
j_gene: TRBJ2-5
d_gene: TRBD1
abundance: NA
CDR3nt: TGTGCCAGCAGCCCTACTAGGGGGACAGGGGACGGGGAGACCCAGTACTTC
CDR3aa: CASSPTRGTGDGETQYF

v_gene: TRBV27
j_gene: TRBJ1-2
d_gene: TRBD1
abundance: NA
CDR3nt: TGTGCCAGCAGCCCTCAGGGGGGCATTTTGATCGCTAACTATGGCTACACCTTC
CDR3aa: CASSPQGGILIANYGYTF

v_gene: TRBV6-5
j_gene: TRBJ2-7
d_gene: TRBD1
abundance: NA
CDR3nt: TGTGCCAGCAGTTACTCGTCCGGGACAGGCTCCTACGAGCAGTACTTC
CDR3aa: CASSYSSGTGSYEQYF

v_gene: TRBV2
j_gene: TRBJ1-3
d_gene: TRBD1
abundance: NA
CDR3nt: TGTGCCAGCGGATACGCGACAGGGCCCTCTGGAAACACCATATATTTT
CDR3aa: CASGYATGPSGNTIYF

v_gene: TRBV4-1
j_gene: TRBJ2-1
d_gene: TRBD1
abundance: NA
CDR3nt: TGCGCCAGCAGCCAAGGCCCGACAGGGGACTACAATGAGCAGTTCTTC
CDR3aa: CASSQGPTGDYNEQFF

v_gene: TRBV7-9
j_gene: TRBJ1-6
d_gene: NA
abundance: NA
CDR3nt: TGTGCCAGCAGCTTTACCCACACCATTAATTCACCCCTCCACTTT
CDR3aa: CASSFTHTINSPLHF

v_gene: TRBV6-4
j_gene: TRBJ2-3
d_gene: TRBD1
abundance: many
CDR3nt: TGTGCCAGCAGTGACTCGACAGGGGGCGCAGATACGCAGTATTTT
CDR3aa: CASSDSTGGADTQYF